These 24 T cell receptor beta chains were sequenced from one sample in a study of blood T cell repertoires in COVID-19. This table comes from immunoSEQ multiplex PCR, and its TCRdb copy is limited to in-frame clones, with some not included. The data contain 300,000 to 400,000 clones, about 87% of them singletons. The sequencing sample was made of peripheral blood. These TCRs come from a man under 40 with COVID-19, enrolled during active disease.

V gene TRBV5-1 combines with J gene TRBJ2-5, with D uncertain. This CDR3 region has 12 residues. The germline gives CDR1 SGHRS, CDR2 YFSETQ. Trimming took off 3 bases at V and 3 bases at J, with 6 bases between the two ends. The CDR3 nucleotides are TGCGCCAGCAGCTCGAGAAAAGAGACCCAGTACTTC. Protein product: CASSSRKETQYF.

The V gene is TRBV30, the J gene TRBJ2-2; TRBD2 is a possible D gene (6 bases). With 8 bases removed from V and 0 bases from J, the gap between germline ends came to 19 bases. The germline V gene has CDR1 GTSNPN and CDR2 SVGIG (reference sequence). This CDR3 is built from 16 residues. The CDR3 DNA reads as TGTGCCCGATCCGGGACTGCCGGTGCGAACACCGGGGAGCTGTTTTTT. Translation gives CARSGTAGANTGELFF.

The rearrangement uses TRBV6-6 and TRBJ2-3; TRBD2 agrees at 10 bases. V shed 8 bases and J 2 bases; nucleotides not matched to a gene: 7. Per the germline V gene, CDR1 is MNHNY and CDR2 is SVGAGI (reference sequence). The length of the CDR3 is 15 residues. For the CDR3, the DNA is TGTGCCAGCGAGGAAGCGGGAGGGCCCACAGATACGCAGTATTTT. Its translation is CASEEAGGPTDTQYF.

The chain uses TRBV5-1 and TRBJ2-7, with 10 bases fitting TRBD2. The trim removed 6 bases at V and 6 bases at J, leaving 12 bases unmatched. From germline, CDR1 is SGHRS and CDR2 YFSETQ. The CDR3 length is 15 residues. CDR3 nucleotides: TGCGCCAGCAACTACTTAGCGGGGGGAACTACCGAGCAGTACTTC. It translates to CASNYLAGGTTEQYF.

The chain is built from TRBV5-4 and TRBJ1-6, with D perhaps TRBD1 (6 bases). Germline CDR1 SGHNT, CDR2 YYREEE (reference sequence). This CDR3 is built from 14 residues. The V and J ends lost 3 bases and 9 bases respectively, with 13 bases between them. CDR3 nucleotides: TGTGCCAGCAGCTACCCGGACAGCTTTTCACCCCTCCACTTT. It encodes CASSYPDSFSPLHF.

The chain has TRBV5-1 and TRBJ2-2; D is unresolved. Between the trimmed V and J ends, which lost 4 bases and 1 base, there was a span of 14 bases. Germline CDR1 SGHRS, CDR2 YFSETQ. The CDR3 extends over 16 amino acids. CDR3 residues: CASSPGLYGNTGELFF. The DNA of the CDR3 is TGCGCCAGCAGCCCCGGGTTATATGGGAACACCGGGGAGCTGTTTTTT.

The chain joins TRBV6-5 to TRBJ1-5; D may be TRBD1 (5 bases). The CDR3 consists of 15 residues. Trimming left V 6 bases short and J 3 bases short, with 15 bases between. CDR1 and CDR2 from the germline V gene are MNHEY and SVGAGI. Here the CDR3 DNA reads TGTGCCAGCAGCCTCAACCGGGACTTCAATCAGCCCCAGCATTTT. As protein: CASSLNRDFNQPQHF.

This clone was seen just once. The rearrangement links TRBV6-5 to TRBJ1-1; no definite D call. Germline lookup yields CDR1 MNHEY and CDR2 SVGAGI. Trimming cost V 2 bases and J 0 bases, with 13 bases left between them. The CDR3 contains 16 residues. As DNA, the CDR3 is TGTGCCAGCAGTTACACGGCAGGTAAAATGAACACTGAAGCTTTCTTT. Protein sequence: CASSYTAGKMNTEAFF.

V usage is TRBV5-8 and J usage is TRBJ2-2, with D possibly being TRBD1 (5 bases). Looked up from germline, CDR1 is SGHTS and CDR2 is YDEGEE. This CDR3 has 14 residues. Trimming cost V 7 bases and J 7 bases, with 17 bases left between them. Here the CDR3 DNA reads TGTGCCAGCCTCGCGCCCCTAACAGGCGGGGAGCTGTTTTTT. This sequence encodes CASLAPLTGGELFF.

This rearrangement joins TRBV19 to TRBJ1-5, with D maybe TRBD1 (6 bases). CDR3 length equals 16 residues. The V gene lost 5 bases and the J gene lost 2 bases, with 16 bases spanning the gap. CDR1 and CDR2 (germline): LNHDA, SQIVND (reference sequence). The chain's CDR3 is CASSLSGRTGNQPQHF. DNA for the CDR3: TGTGCCAGTAGTCTCTCAGGTCGGACAGGCAATCAGCCCCAGCATTTT. The whole variable domain, filled in from reference TRBV19 and TRBJ1-5, reads DGGITQSPKYLFRKEGQNVTLSCEQNLNHDAMYWYRQDPGQGLRLIYYSQIVNDFQKGDIAEGYSVSREKKESFPLTVTSAQKNPTAFYLCASSLSGRTGNQPQHFGDGTRLSIL.

This chain links TRBV28 with TRBJ2-2; D gene unclear. V lost 3 bases and J 0 bases, leaving 11 bases between the germline ends. Germline V gene lookup returns CDR1 MDHEN and CDR2 SYDVKM. CDR3 size: 16 residues. CDR3 loop: CASSFLRVANTGELFF. Here the CDR3 DNA reads TGTGCCAGCAGTTTTCTTCGGGTGGCGAACACCGGGGAGCTGTTTTTT.

The gene calls are TRBV6-5 and TRBJ2-1, with 9 bases identical to TRBD1. From germline, CDR1 is MNHEY and CDR2 SVGAGI. V lost 5 bases to trimming and J lost 7 bases; unmatched junction nucleotides: 6. CDR3 length: 14 residues. CDR3 DNA sequence: TGTGCCAGCAGTCGCGGGACAGGGTTAAATGAGCAGTTCTTC. Amino acid sequence: CASSRGTGLNEQFF.

The chain couples TRBV28 to TRBJ2-7; D unclear. From germline, CDR1 is MDHEN and CDR2 SYDVKM. The CDR3 is 14 residues long. Trimming pared 2 bases from V and 4 bases from J, leaving 12 bases between. CDR3 in amino acids: CASSLVIFPYEQYF. The CDR3 DNA follows: TGTGCCAGCAGTTTAGTAATCTTCCCTTACGAGCAGTACTTC.

CDR3 bases: TGTGCCACTGCCCGTCGGAGGGACAGCAATACAGATACGCAGTATTTT. Its translation is CATARRRDSNTDTQYF. This chain connects TRBV15 to TRBJ2-3; a possible D gene is TRBD1 (7 bases). Trimming pared 9 bases from V and 3 bases from J, leaving 22 bases between. Germline CDR1 and CDR2: LNHNV and YYDKDF (reference sequence). CDR3 length: 16 amino acids.

This clone has a single count. V usage is TRBV7-2 and J usage is TRBJ2-1, with D maybe TRBD2 (5 bases). This CDR3 contains 15 residues. Trimming left V 6 bases short and J 8 bases short, with 20 bases between. The germline gives CDR1 SGHTA, CDR2 FQGNSA. The CDR3 loop reads CASSQTREAVDEQFF. CDR3 nucleotides: TGTGCCAGCAGTCAAACTAGGGAAGCTGTCGATGAGCAGTTCTTC.

A word on this clone: The same CDR3 arises from other DNA sequences in this sample as well. The V call is TRBV6-5, the J call TRBJ1-1, with D possibly TRBD1 on 6 matching bases. Germline CDR1 reads MNHEY; CDR2 reads SVGAGI. Deletions cut 2 bases from V and 1 base from J, with 8 bases between. The CDR3 has 14 residues. As DNA, the CDR3 is TGTGCCAGCAGTTACGTAGGGGGGAACACTGAAGCTTTCTTT. Translating it yields CASSYVGGNTEAFF.

The rearrangement links TRBV4-1 to TRBJ1-3; D remains unclear. The germline V gene encodes CDR1 MGHRA and CDR2 YSYEKL. The CDR3 sequence is 13 residues long. Deletions cut 3 bases from V and 5 bases from J, with 8 bases between. DNA for the CDR3: TGCGCCAGCAGCCAGGAGGCTAGAAACACCATATATTTT. Translation: CASSQEARNTIYF.

CDR3 amino acids: CASRQQGISNQPQHF. The CDR3 nucleotides are TGTGCCAGTAGGCAGCAGGGAATTAGCAATCAGCCCCAGCATTTT. The chain recombines TRBV19 with TRBJ1-5; D is perhaps TRBD1 (5 bases). The germline V and J ends were trimmed by 6 bases and 0 bases, with 12 bases remaining between them. CDR3 length: 15 residues. Germline assignment: CDR1 LNHDA and CDR2 SQIVND (reference sequence).

The J gene is TRBJ2-2, the V gene TRBV11-2; TRBD1 aligns across 8 bases. V was clipped by 3 bases and J by 5 bases; unmatched bases: 5. The germline V gene encodes CDR1 SGHAT and CDR2 FQNNGV. The CDR3 consists of 15 residues. The DNA for the CDR3 is TGTGCCAGCAGCTTTGACAGGGGTGGGACCGGGGAGCTGTTTTTT. Translated, it gives CASSFDRGGTGELFF.

The V call is TRBV4-3, the J call TRBJ1-2; D is perhaps TRBD1 (5 bases). V lost 0 bases to trimming and J lost 4 bases, with 15 bases between them. The CDR3 contains 16 residues. Germline V CDR1 and CDR2: LGHNA, YSLEER. The CDR3 sequence is CASSQDSGMILYGYTF. The CDR3 DNA is TGCGCCAGCAGCCAAGATTCAGGGATGATCCTCTATGGCTACACCTTC.

The chain combines TRBV20-1 with TRBJ1-1; 7 bases fit TRBD1. Germline CDR1 is DFQATT and CDR2 is SNEGSKA (reference sequence). The CDR3 spans 14 residues. J gave up 1 base and V 3 bases, and 5 bases lay outside the gene matches. CDR3 region: CSASRGTANTEAFF. CDR3 nucleotides: TGCAGTGCTAGTAGGGGGACAGCGAACACTGAAGCTTTCTTT.

The DNA for the CDR3 is TGTGCCAGCAGTGATCCGGGACTAGCGGGAGTCGGGGCCAAAAACATTCAGTACTTC. Encoded protein: CASSDPGLAGVGAKNIQYF. The J gene is TRBJ2-4, the V gene TRBV27; 14 bases map to TRBD2. The trim removed 5 bases at V and 1 base at J, leaving 10 bases unmatched. CDR3 size: 19 residues. Looked up from germline, CDR1 is MNHEY and CDR2 is SMNVEV (reference sequence).

V and J are TRBV3-1 (or the pseudogene TRBV3-2) and TRBJ1-1; D perhaps matches TRBD1 (6 bases). V lost 5 bases to trimming and J lost 7 bases, with 17 bases between them. The CDR3 covers 14 residues. Germline values: CDR1 LGHDT, CDR2 YNNKEL (reference sequence). Here the CDR3 DNA reads TGTGCCAGCAGCTTTGCGGGGGGCGCAGGTGAAGCTTTCTTT. This translates into CASSFAGGAGEAFF.

The chain uses TRBV7-8 and TRBJ2-2; weak D call: TRBD1 (6 bases). The germline CDR1 and CDR2 sequences are SGHVS and FQNEAQ. V shed 4 bases and J shed 6 bases, with 15 bases lying between them. The CDR3 extends over 15 amino acids. CDR3 DNA: TGTGCCAGCAGCTCCTACAGGGTAGGGGCCGGGGAGCTGTTTTTT. Translating gives CASSSYRVGAGELFF.